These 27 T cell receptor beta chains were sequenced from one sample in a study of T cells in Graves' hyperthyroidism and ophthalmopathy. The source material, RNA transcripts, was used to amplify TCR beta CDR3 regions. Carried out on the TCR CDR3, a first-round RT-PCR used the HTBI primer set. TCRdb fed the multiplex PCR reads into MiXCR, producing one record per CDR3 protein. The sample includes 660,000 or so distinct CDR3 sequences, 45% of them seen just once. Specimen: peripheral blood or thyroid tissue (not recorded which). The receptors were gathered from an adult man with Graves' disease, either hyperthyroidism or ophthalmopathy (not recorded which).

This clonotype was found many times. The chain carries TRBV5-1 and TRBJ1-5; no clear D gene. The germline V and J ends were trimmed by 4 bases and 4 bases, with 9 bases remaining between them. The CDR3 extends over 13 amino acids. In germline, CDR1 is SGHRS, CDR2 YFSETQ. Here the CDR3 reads CASSRGTNQPQHF. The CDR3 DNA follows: TGCGCCAGCAGCCGTGGAACGAATCAGCCCCAGCATTTT.

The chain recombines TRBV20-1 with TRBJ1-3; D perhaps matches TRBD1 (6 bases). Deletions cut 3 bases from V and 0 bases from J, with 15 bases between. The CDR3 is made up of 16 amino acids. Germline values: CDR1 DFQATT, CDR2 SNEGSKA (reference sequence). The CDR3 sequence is CSASPSQGISGNTIYF. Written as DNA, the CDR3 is TGCAGTGCTAGCCCCTCGCAGGGGATCTCTGGAAACACCATATATTTT.

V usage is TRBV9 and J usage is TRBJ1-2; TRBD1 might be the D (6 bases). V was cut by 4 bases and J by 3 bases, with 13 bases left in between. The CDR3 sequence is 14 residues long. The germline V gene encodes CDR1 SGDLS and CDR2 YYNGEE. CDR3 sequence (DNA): TGTGCCAGCAGCTACGGACAGCTCTACTATGGCTACACCTTC. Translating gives CASSYGQLYYGYTF. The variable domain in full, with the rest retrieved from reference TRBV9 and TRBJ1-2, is DSGVTQTPKHLITATGQRVTLRCSPRSGDLSVYWYQQSLDQGLQFLIQYYNGEERAKGNILERFSAQQFPDLHSELNLSSLELGDSALYFCASSYGQLYYGYTFGSGTRLTVV.

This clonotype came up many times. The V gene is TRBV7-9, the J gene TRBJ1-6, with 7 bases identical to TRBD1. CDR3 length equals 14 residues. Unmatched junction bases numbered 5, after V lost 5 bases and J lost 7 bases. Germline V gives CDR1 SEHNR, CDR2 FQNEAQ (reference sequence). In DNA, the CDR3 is TGTGCCAGCAGCGCAACAGGGGCGAATTCACCCCTCCACTTT. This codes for CASSATGANSPLHF.

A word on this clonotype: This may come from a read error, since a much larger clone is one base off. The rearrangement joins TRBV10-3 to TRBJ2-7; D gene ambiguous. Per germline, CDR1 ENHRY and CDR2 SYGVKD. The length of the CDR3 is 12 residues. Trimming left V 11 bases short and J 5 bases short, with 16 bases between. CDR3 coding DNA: TGTGCCCCCAGTGATTTTGATAACGAGCAGTACTTC. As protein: CAPSDFDNEQYF.

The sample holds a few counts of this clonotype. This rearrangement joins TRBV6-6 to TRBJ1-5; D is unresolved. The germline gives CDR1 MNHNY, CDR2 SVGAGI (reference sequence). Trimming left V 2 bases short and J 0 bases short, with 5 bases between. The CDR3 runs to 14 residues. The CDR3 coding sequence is TGTGCCAGCAGTTACACAGTTAGCAATCAGCCCCAGCATTTT. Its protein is CASSYTVSNQPQHF.

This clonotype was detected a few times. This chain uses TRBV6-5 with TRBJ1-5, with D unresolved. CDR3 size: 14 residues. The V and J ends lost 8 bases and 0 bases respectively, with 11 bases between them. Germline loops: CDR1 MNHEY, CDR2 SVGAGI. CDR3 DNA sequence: TGTGCCAGCCGCAGTTTAGATAGCAATCAGCCCCAGCATTTT. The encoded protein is CASRSLDSNQPQHF.

CDR3 protein: CASSFEGASNQPQHF. For the CDR3, the DNA is TGTGCCAGCAGCTTTGAAGGGGCTAGCAATCAGCCCCAGCATTTT. V is TRBV7-9 and J is TRBJ1-5; D might be TRBD1 (5 bases). V dropped 3 bases and J dropped 0 bases, with 9 bases sitting between them. The CDR3 spans 15 residues. CDR1 SEHNR and CDR2 FQNEAQ come from the germline V gene (reference sequence).

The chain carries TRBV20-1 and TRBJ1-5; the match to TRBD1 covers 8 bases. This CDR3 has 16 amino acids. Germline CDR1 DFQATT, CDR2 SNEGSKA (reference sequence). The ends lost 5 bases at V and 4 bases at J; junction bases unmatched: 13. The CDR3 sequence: CSAVRGQDRPNQPQHF. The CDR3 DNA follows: TGCAGTGCTGTTCGGGGACAGGATAGGCCGAATCAGCCCCAGCATTTT.

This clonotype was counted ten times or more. CDR3 DNA sequence: TGTGCCATCAGTGATAGCGGGCCGGCGAGCACTGAAGCTTTCTTT. Translation: CAISDSGPASTEAFF. V and J are TRBV10-3 and TRBJ1-1; D unclear. Trimming removed 3 bases from V and 4 bases from J, with 15 bases in between. CDR1 is ENHRY and CDR2 is SYGVKD in the germline V gene. The CDR3 contains 15 residues.

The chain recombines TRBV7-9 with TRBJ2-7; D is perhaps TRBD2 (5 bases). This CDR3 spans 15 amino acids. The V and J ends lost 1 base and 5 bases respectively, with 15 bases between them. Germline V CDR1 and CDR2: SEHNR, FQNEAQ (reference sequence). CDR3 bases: TGTGCCAGCAGCTTAGACGGGGATGGCTTCCACGAGCAGTACTTC. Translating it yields CASSLDGDGFHEQYF.

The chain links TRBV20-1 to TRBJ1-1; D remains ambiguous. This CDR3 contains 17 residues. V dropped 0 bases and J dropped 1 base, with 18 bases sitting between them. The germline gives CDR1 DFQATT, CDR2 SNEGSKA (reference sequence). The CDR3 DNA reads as TGCAGTGCTAGAGATGTTGGTAGGGCTAAATGGAACACTGAAGCTTTCTTT. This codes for CSARDVGRAKWNTEAFF.

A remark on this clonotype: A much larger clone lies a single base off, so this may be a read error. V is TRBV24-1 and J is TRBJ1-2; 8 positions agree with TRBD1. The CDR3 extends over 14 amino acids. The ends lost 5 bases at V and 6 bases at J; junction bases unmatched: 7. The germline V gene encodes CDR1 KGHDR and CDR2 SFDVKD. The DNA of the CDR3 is TGTGCCACCAGTGGGGACAGGATCTCCCATGGCTACACCTTC. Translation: CATSGDRISHGYTF.

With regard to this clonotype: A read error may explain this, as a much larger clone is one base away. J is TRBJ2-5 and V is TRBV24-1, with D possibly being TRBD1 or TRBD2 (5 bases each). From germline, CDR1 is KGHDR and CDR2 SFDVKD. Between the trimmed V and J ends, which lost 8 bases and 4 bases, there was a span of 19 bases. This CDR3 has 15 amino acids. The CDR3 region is CATNDPRDGRETQYF. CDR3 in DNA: TGTGCCACCAATGACCCGAGGGACGGTCGAGAGACCCAGTACTTC.

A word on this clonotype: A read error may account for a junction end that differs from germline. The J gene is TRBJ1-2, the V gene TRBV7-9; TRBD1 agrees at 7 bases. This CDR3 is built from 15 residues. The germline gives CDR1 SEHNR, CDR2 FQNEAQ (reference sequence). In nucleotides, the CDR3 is TGTGCCTGCAGCCCGATAACAGGGGTAAACGCTGGCTACACCTTC. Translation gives CACSPITGVNAGYTF.

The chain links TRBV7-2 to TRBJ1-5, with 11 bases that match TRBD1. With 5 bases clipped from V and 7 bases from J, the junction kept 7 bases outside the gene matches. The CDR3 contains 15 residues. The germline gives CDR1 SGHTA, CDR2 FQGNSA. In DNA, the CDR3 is TGTGCCAGCAGCCCAAGGACAGGGGGCGGCCAGCCCCAGCATTTT. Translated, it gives CASSPRTGGGQPQHF. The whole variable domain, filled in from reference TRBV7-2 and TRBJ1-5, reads GAGVSQSPSNKVTEKGKDVELRCDPISGHTALYWYRQSLGQGLEFLIYFQGNSAPDKSGLPSDRFSAERTGGSVSTLTIQRTQQEDSAVYLCASSPRTGGGQPQHFGDGTRLSIL.

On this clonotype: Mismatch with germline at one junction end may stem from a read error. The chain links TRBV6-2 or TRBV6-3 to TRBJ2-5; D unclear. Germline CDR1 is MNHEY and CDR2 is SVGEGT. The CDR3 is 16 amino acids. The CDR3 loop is CAISYVPGQARETQYF. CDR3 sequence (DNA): TGTGCCATCAGTTACGTCCCCGGTCAGGCACGCGAGACCCAGTACTTC.

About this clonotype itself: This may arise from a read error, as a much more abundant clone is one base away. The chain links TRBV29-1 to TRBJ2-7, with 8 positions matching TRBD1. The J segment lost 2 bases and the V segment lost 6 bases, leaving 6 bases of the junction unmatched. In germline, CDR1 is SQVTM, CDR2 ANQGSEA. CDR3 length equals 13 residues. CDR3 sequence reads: CSVGQGVTYEQYF. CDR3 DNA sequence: TGCAGCGTAGGACAGGGAGTAACCTACGAGCAGTACTTC.

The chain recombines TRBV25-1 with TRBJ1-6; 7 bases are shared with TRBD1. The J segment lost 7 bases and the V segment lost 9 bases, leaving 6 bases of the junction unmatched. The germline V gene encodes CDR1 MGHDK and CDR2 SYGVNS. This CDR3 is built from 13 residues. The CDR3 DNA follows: TGTGCCAGTACAGGGGACGGGAATTCACCCCTCCACTTT. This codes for CASTGDGNSPLHF.

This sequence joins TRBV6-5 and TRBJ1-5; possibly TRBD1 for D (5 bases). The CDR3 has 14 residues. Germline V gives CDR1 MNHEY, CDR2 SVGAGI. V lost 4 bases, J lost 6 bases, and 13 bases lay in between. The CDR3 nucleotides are TGTGCCAGCAGTTCCAGGGTCTCGGCTCAGCCCCAGCATTTT. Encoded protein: CASSSRVSAQPQHF.

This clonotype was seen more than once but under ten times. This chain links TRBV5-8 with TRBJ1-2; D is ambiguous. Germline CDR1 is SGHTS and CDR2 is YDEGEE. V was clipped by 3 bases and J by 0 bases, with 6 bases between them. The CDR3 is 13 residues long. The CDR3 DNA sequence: TGTGCCAGCAGCTATAATGCTAACTATGGCTACACCTTC. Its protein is CASSYNANYGYTF.

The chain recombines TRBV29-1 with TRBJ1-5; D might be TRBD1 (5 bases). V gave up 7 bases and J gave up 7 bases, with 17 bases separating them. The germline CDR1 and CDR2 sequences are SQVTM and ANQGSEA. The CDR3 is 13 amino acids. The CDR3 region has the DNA TGCAGCGCCTTGGCAGGGTTAGGACAGCCCCAGCATTTT. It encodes CSALAGLGQPQHF.

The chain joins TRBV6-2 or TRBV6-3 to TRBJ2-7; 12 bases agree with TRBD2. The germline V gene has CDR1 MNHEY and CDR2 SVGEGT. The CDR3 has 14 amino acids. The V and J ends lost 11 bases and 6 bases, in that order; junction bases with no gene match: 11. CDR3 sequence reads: CARYLAGGQGEQYF. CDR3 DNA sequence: TGTGCCCGGTACCTAGCGGGGGGGCAGGGCGAGCAGTACTTC.

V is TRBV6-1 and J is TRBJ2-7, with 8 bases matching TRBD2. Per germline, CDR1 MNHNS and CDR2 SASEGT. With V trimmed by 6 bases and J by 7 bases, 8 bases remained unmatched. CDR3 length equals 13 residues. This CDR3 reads CASSPGGGPEQYF. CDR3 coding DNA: TGTGCCAGCAGCCCCGGCGGGGGGCCTGAGCAGTACTTC.

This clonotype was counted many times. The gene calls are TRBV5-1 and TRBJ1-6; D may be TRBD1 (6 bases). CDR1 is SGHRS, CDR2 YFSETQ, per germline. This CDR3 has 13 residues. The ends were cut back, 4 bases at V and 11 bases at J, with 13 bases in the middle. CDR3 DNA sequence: TGCGCCAGCAGCGCCGCCGACAGGACACCCCTCCACTTT. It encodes CASSAADRTPLHF.

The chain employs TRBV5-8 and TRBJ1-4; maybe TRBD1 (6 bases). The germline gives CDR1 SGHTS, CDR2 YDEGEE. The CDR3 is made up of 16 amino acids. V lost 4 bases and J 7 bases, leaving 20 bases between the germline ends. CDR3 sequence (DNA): TGTGCCAGCAGCCCGGACCGACGGGGGGGCGTTGAAAAACTGTTTTTT. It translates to CASSPDRRGGVEKLFF.

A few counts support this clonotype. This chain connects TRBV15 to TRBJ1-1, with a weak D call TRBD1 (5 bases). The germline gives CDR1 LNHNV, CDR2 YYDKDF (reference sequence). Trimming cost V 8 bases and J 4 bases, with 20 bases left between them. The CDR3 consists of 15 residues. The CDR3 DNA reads TGTGCCACCGGTCGCAGATTTGGGGCCGCCACTGAAGCTTTCTTT. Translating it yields CATGRRFGAATEAFF.